This T cell receptor beta chain appears in the sequencing data of a study of cytomegalovirus exposure and HLA in healthy donors. The method was immunoSEQ multiplex PCR; TCRdb's version includes in-frame clones alone and lacks a portion of them. The sample records some 79,000 clones, just under 95% being singletons. V lost 3 bases and J lost 0; bases outside the gene matches: 1. Germline-derived CDR1 and CDR2 are MDHEN and SYDVKM. The CDR3 sequence is 14 residues long. Sample: PBMCs. The rearrangement links TRBV28 to TRBJ1-1; 7 bases fit TRBD1. This clonotype was sampled from a woman between 18 and 30 years old in good health and CMV-seropositive. CDR3 region: CASSLTGLNTEAFF. The CDR3 DNA sequence: TGTGCCAGCAGTTTGACAGGGCTGAACACTGAAGCTTTCTTT.